The rows below give T cell receptor beta chains drawn from one sample of a study of breast tumors, draining lymph nodes, adjacent tissues. Using its own MiXCR run on the multiplex PCR reads, TCRdb lists one record per CDR3 protein. The data show about 130,000 distinct CDR3 sequences, less than 20% seen once. Sequences were obtained from axillary lymph node tissue. The receptor set was obtained from a female donor with breast cancer. Some clones in this sample may be carry-over from other donors' samples. Each CDR3 is given with its conserved first and last residue. The order of the fields is clone size, V gene, J gene, D gene, CDR3 protein, CDR3 DNA. D genes are given only for firm matches. Some rows have no size entry. The others give once, few or many, or a class for an expanded clone.

many	TRBV20-1	TRBJ2-1	TRBD2	CSARDPGTRGYNEQFF	TGCAGTGCTAGAGATCCCGGGACTAGGGGGTACAATGAGCAGTTCTTC
many	TRBV19	TRBJ1-6	-	CASSVDSGRAPLHF	TGTGCCAGTAGTGTCGACAGTGGGAGGGCACCCCTCCACTTT
many	TRBV9	TRBJ2-5	TRBD2	CASSVGVTSGQETQYF	TGTGCCAGCAGCGTAGGGGTGACTAGCGGACAAGAGACCCAGTACTTC
many	TRBV7-9	TRBJ2-7	-	CASSFGTSYYEQYF	TGTGCCAGCAGCTTCGGGACAAGTTACTACGAGCAGTACTTC
many	TRBV29-1	TRBJ2-1	-	CSVAKRDNEQFF	TGCAGCGTTGCTAAGAGGGACAATGAGCAGTTCTTC
many	TRBV12-5	TRBJ2-3	-	CASGPIPRADTQYF	TGTGCTAGTGGCCCAATTCCCCGCGCAGATACGCAGTATTTT
many	TRBV6-6	TRBJ2-2	TRBD1	CASRPGQGNTGELFF	TGTGCCAGCAGACCCGGACAGGGAAACACCGGGGAGCTGTTTTTT
-	TRBV18	TRBJ1-2	TRBD1	CTSSPVDRAMYGYTF	TGTACCAGCTCACCAGTGGACAGGGCAATGTATGGCTACACCTTC
few	TRBV12-3/TRBV12-4	TRBJ2-3	TRBD1	CASSLRGGVITDTQYF	TGTGCCAGCAGTTTACGAGGGGGCGTAATCACAGATACGCAGTATTTT
many	TRBV18	TRBJ2-5	-	CASSPGETQYF	TGTGCCAGCAGCCCTGGGGAGACCCAGTACTTC
many	TRBV7-6	TRBJ2-7	TRBD1	CASSLVPGTGLSSYEQYF	TGTGCCAGCAGCTTAGTCCCTGGGACAGGGCTAAGCTCCTACGAGCAGTACTTC
many	TRBV7-3	TRBJ2-6	-	CASSLMIHSGANVLTF	TGTGCCAGCAGTCTAATGATTCACTCTGGGGCCAACGTCCTGACTTTC
many	TRBV19	TRBJ2-3	-	CASNAFSSTDTQYF	TGTGCCAGTAACGCGTTTTCTAGCACAGATACGCAGTATTTT
-	TRBV6-5	TRBJ2-5	TRBD1	CASSRPPTGGGGTQYF	TGTGCCAGCAGTCGACCCCCGACAGGGGGTGGGGGAACCCAGTACTTC
many	TRBV6-5	TRBJ2-1	-	CASSYKGRRDEQFF	TGTGCCAGCAGTTACAAGGGCAGAAGGGATGAGCAGTTCTTC
many	TRBV5-1	TRBJ1-2	TRBD1	CASSLTGGASYGYTF	TGCGCCAGCAGCCTGACAGGGGGCGCCTCCTATGGCTACACCTTC
-	TRBV3-1	TRBJ2-3	TRBD2	CASSQRTSGRTQYF	TGTGCCAGCAGCCAAAGGACTAGTGGTAGGACGCAGTATTTT
many	TRBV28	TRBJ2-7	TRBD1	CASSSGTGFYEQYF	TGTGCCAGCAGTTCCGGGACAGGATTCTACGAGCAGTACTTC
many	TRBV7-3	TRBJ2-3	-	CASSLNTIGSDTQYF	TGTGCCAGCAGCTTAAATACTATTGGCTCGGATACGCAGTATTTT
many	TRBV7-2	TRBJ2-1	TRBD2	CASSLDSGGHYNEQFF	TGTGCCAGCAGCCTAGACTCGGGAGGGCACTACAATGAGCAGTTCTTC
many	TRBV6-2/TRBV6-3	TRBJ2-4	TRBD2	CASSWDYKTIQYF	TGTGCCAGCAGCTGGGACTACAAGACCATTCAGTACTTC
many	TRBV5-5	TRBJ1-6	-	CASSRKTDVPLHF	TGTGCCAGCAGCCGAAAAACGGACGTACCCCTCCACTTT
many	TRBV18	TRBJ1-5	-	CASSRESRNQPQHF	TGTGCCAGCTCTAGAGAGAGTCGGAATCAGCCCCAGCATTTT
many	TRBV6-5	TRBJ2-7	TRBD1	CASSYDRGTYEQYF	TGTGCCAGCAGTTACGACAGGGGAACCTACGAGCAGTACTTC
many	TRBV6-5	TRBJ2-7	TRBD1	CASSTGVEQYF	TGTGCCAGCAGTACAGGGGTCGAGCAGTACTTC
once	TRBV7-8	TRBJ2-5	TRBD1	CASSSPGQGALETQYF	TGTGCCAGCAGTTCTCCGGGACAGGGGGCTCTGGAGACCCAGTACTTC
many	TRBV12-3/TRBV12-4	TRBJ1-6	-	CASSLRNSPLHF	TGTGCCAGCAGTTTAAGAAATTCACCCCTCCACTTT
few	TRBV6-1	TRBJ1-4	-	CASSGLGVANEKLFF	TGTGCCAGCAGTGGACTAGGGGTGGCTAATGAAAAACTGTTTTTT
many	TRBV7-9	TRBJ2-3	TRBD2	CASSWPNGGAGSRTSTDTQYF	TGTGCCAGCAGCTGGCCGAACGGGGGGGCCGGATCCCGGACTAGCACAGATACGCAGTATTTT
many	TRBV6-5	TRBJ1-2	-	CASSYTFPGSYGYTF	TGTGCCAGCAGTTACACCTTTCCCGGCAGCTATGGCTACACCTTC
-	TRBV20-1	TRBJ1-6	-	CCASPLRLRYNSPLHF	TGCTGTGCTAGCCCGCTGCGACTTCGCTATAATTCACCCCTCCACTTT
many	TRBV19	TRBJ2-3	-	CASSWGDTQYF	TGTGCCAGTAGTTGGGGAGATACGCAGTATTTT
many	TRBV7-9	TRBJ2-7	-	CAIQGTYEQYF	TGTGCCATTCAAGGTACCTACGAGCAGTACTTC
many	TRBV5-1	TRBJ2-1	-	CASSLRGASEHEQFF	TGCGCCAGCAGCTTGAGGGGGGCCAGTGAACATGAGCAGTTCTTC
many	TRBV2	TRBJ2-3	-	CASRISTDTQYF	TGTGCCAGCAGAATTTCTACAGATACGCAGTATTTT
once	TRBV7-2	TRBJ2-7	TRBD1	CASSSFRDSLYEQYF	TGTGCCAGCAGCTCATTCAGGGACAGCCTCTACGAGCAGTACTTC
many	TRBV7-6	TRBJ2-3	TRBD2	CASVDVGGLTDTQYF	TGTGCCAGCGTGGATGTCGGGGGGTTGACAGATACGCAGTATTTT
many	TRBV25-1	TRBJ2-3	TRBD2	CASSEPGASGSMDTQYF	TGTGCCAGCAGTGAACCGGGGGCCAGCGGGAGTATGGATACGCAGTATTTT
many	TRBV6-2/TRBV6-3	TRBJ1-6	-	CASSTNSPLHF	TGTGCCAGCAGTACTAATTCACCCCTCCACTTT
-	TRBV28	TRBJ1-5	-	CASSFDSNQPQHF	TGTGCCAGCAGTTTTGATAGCAATCAGCCCCAGCATTTT
many	TRBV7-2	TRBJ2-1	-	CASSEGPGAYNEQFF	TGTGCCAGCAGCGAAGGACCAGGTGCCTACAATGAGCAGTTCTTC
many	TRBV5-1	TRBJ2-3	-	CASSLGGLASTDTQYF	TGCGCCAGCAGCTTGGGAGGGTTAGCGAGCACAGATACGCAGTATTTT
-	TRBV6-5	TRBJ2-7	TRBD1	CASSSSGTVYEQYF	TGTGCCAGCAGTTCCTCCGGGACAGTATACGAGCAGTACTTC
many	TRBV2	TRBJ2-3	-	CASRDSGDTQYF	TGTGCCAGCAGGGACTCCGGGGATACGCAGTATTTT